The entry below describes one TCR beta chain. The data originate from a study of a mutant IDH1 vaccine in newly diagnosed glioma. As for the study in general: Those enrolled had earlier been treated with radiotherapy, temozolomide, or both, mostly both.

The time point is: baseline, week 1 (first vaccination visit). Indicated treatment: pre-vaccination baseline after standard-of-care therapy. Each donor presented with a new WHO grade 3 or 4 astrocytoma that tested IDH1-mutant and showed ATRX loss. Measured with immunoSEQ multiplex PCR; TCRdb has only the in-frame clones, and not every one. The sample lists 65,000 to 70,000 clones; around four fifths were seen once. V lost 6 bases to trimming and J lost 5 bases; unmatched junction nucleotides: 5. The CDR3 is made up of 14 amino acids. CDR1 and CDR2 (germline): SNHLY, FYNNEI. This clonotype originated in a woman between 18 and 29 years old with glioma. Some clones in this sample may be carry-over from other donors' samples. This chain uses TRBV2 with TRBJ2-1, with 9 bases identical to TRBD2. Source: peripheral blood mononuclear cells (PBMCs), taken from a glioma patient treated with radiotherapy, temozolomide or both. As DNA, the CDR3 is TGTGCCAGCAGGCTAGCGGGGAACCACAATGAGCAGTTCTTC. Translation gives CASRLAGNHNEQFF. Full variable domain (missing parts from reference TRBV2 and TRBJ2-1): EPEVTQTPSHQVTQMGQEVILRCVPISNHLYFYWYRQILGQKVEFLVSFYNNEISEKSEIFDDQFSVERPDGSNFTLKIRSTKLEDSAMYFCASRLAGNHNEQFFGPGTRLTVL.